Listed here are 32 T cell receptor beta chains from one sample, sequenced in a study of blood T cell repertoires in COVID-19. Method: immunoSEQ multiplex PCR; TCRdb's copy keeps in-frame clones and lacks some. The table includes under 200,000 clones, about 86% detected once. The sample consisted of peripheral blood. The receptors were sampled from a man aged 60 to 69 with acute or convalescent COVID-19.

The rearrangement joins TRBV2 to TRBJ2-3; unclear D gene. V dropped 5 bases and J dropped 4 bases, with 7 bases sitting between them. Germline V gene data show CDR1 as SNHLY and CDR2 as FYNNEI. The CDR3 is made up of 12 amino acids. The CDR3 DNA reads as TGTGCCAGCAGTTTACGGGCAGATACGCAGTATTTT. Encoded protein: CASSLRADTQYF.

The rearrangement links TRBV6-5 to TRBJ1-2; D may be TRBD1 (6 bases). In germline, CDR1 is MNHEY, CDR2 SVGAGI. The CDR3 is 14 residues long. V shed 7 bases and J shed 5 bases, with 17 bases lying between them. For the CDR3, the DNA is TGTGCCAGCACCAAAGGGTCACAGGGTTATGGCTACACCTTC. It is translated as CASTKGSQGYGYTF.

CDR3 loop: CASRRSAEYNEQFF. CDR3 DNA sequence: TGCGCCAGCCGCCGGTCGGCGGAATACAATGAGCAGTTCTTC. The chain employs TRBV5-1 and TRBJ2-1; no firm D call. V was trimmed by 7 bases and J by 4 bases, leaving 15 bases between them. CDR1 and CDR2 from the germline V gene are SGHRS and YFSETQ. The CDR3 consists of 14 residues. The variable domain in full, completed from reference TRBV5-1 and TRBJ2-1, reads KAGVTQTPRYLIKTRGQQVTLSCSPISGHRSVSWYQQTPGQGLQFLFEYFSETQRNKGNFPGRFSGRQFSNSRSEMNVSTLELGDSALYLCASRRSAEYNEQFFGPGTRLTVL.

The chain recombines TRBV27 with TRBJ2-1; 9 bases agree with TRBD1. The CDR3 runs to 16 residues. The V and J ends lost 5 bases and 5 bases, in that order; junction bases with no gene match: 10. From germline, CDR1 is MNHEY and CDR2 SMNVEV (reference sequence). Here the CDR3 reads CASSTVTGTGNNEQFF. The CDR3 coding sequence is TGTGCCAGCAGTACCGTGACCGGGACAGGGAACAATGAGCAGTTCTTC.

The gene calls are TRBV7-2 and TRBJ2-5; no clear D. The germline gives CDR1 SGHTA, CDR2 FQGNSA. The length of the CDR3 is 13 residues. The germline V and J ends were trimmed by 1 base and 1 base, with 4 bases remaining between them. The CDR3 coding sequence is TGTGCCAGCAGCTTAGTGGCCCAAGAGACCCAGTACTTC. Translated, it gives CASSLVAQETQYF.

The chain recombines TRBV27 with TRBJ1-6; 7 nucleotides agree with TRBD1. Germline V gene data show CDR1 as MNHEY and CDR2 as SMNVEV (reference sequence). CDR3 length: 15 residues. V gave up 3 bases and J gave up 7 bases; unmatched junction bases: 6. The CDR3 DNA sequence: TGTGCCAGCAGTTTCGGGACAGCGTCGAATTCACCCCTCCACTTT. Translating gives CASSFGTASNSPLHF.

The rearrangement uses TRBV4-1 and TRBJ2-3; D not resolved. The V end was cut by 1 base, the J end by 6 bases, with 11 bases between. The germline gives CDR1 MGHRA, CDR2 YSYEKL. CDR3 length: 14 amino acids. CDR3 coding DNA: TGCGCCAGCAGCCAAGGGAGAGCCCCGGATACGCAGTATTTT. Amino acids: CASSQGRAPDTQYF.

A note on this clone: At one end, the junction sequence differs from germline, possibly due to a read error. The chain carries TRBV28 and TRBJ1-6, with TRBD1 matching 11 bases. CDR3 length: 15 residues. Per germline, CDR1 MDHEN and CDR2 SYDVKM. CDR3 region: CVSSLMGQGDSPLHF. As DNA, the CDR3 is TGTGTCAGCAGTTTGATGGGACAGGGGGATTCACCCCTCCACTTT.

DNA of the CDR3: TGTGCCAGCAGTGAAGCGGCGGGGTCGGGGGAGCAGTACTTC. Its protein product is CASSEAAGSGEQYF. This chain connects TRBV6-1 to TRBJ2-7; D is possibly TRBD2 (6 bases). V was clipped by 0 bases and J by 7 bases, with 13 bases between them. Germline-derived CDR1 and CDR2 are MNHNS and SASEGT. CDR3 size: 14 residues.

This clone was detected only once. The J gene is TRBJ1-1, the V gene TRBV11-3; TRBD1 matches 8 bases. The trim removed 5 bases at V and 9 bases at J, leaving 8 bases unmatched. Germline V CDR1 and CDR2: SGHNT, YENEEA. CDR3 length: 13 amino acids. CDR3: CASSTGQGRKAFF. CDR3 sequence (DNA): TGTGCCAGCAGCACTGGACAGGGAAGGAAAGCTTTCTTT. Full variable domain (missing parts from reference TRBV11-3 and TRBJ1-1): EAGVVQSPRYKIIEKKQPVAFWCNPISGHNTLYWYLQNLGQGPELLIRYENEEAVDDSQLPKDRFSAERLKGVDSTLKIQPAELGDSAVYLCASSTGQGRKAFFGQGTRLTVV.

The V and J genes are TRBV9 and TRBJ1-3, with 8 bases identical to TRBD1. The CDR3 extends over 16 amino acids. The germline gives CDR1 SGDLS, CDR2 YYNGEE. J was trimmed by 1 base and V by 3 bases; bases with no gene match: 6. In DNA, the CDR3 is TGTGCCAGCAGCGCGGGACAGGCGTTGTCTGGAAACACCATATATTTT. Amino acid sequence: CASSAGQALSGNTIYF.

Here the CDR3 reads CASSQGQVEGYSYNEQFF. The CDR3 DNA reads TGTGCCAGCAGCCAAGGCCAGGTTGAGGGCTACTCCTACAATGAGCAGTTCTTC. The V and J genes are TRBV4-2 and TRBJ2-1, with D perhaps matching TRBD2 (5 bases). V lost 1 base to trimming and J lost 0 bases, with 16 bases between them. CDR1 is LGHNA and CDR2 is YNFKEQ in the germline V gene. This CDR3 comprises 18 residues.

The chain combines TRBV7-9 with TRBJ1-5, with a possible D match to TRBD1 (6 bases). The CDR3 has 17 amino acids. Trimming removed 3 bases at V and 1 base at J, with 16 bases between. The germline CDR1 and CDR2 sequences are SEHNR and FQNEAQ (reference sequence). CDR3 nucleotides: TGTGCCAGCAGCTTCGTCGGGGGCGGGAGAAGCAATCAGCCCCAGCATTTT. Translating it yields CASSFVGGGRSNQPQHF.

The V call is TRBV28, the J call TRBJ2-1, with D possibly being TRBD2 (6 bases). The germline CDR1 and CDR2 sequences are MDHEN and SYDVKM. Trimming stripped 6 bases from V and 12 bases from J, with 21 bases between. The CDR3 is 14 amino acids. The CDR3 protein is CASSLPQQRVGQFF. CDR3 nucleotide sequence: TGTGCCAGCAGCTTGCCACAACAGCGGGTCGGGCAGTTCTTC.

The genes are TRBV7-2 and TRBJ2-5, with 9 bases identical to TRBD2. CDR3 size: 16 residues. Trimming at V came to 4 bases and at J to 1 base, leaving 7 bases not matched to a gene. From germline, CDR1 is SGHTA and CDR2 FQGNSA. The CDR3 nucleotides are TGTGCCAGCAGCTCCCAAGCGGGAGGCCCCCAAGAGACCCAGTACTTC. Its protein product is CASSSQAGGPQETQYF.

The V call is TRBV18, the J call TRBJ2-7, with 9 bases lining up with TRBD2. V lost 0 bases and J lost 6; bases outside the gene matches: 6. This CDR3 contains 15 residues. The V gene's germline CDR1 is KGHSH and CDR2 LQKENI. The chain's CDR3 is CASSPPAGGPGEQYF. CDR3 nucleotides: TGTGCCAGCTCACCACCTGCGGGAGGGCCCGGCGAGCAGTACTTC.

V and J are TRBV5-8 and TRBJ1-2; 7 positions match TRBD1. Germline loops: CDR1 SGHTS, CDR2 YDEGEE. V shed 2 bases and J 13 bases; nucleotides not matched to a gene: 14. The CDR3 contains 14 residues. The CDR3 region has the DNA TGTGCCAGCAGCTTTTTGCTACGGGACAGTGTCGCCACCTTC. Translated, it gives CASSFLLRDSVATF.

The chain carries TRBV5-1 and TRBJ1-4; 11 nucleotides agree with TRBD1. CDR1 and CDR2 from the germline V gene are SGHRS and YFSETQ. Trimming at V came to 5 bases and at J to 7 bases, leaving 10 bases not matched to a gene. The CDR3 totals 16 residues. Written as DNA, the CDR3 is TGCGCCAGCAGGCCCCCCACGGGGACAGGGGGTGAAAAACTGTTTTTT. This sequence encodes CASRPPTGTGGEKLFF.

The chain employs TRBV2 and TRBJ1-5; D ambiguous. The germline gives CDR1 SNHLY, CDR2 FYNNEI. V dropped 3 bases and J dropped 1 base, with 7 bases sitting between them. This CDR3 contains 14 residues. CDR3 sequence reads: CASSDVTSNQPQHF. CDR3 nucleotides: TGTGCCAGCAGTGATGTGACAAGCAATCAGCCCCAGCATTTT.

The CDR3 sequence is CASSQRPGQASYEQYF. The CDR3 DNA reads TGTGCCAGCAGCCAGCGACCGGGACAGGCTTCCTACGAGCAGTACTTC. This chain joins TRBV14 and TRBJ2-7, with 8 bases aligning to TRBD1. The CDR3 runs 16 residues. Per the germline V gene, CDR1 is SGHDN and CDR2 is FVKESK. V lost 3 bases to trimming and J lost 1 base; unmatched junction nucleotides: 8.

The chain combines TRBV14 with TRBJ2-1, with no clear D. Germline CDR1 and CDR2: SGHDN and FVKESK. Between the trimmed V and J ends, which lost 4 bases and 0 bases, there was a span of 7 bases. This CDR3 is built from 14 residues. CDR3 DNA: TGTGCCAGCAGCCCACGGAGCTCCTACAATGAGCAGTTCTTC. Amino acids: CASSPRSSYNEQFF.

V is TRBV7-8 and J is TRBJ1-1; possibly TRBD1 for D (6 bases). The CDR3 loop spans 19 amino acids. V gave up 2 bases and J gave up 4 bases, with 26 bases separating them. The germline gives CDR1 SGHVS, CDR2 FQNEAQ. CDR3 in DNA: TGTGCCAGCAGCTTAAGTGGCCGAGGACGTGGACAGCCAGGCACTGAAGCTTTCTTT. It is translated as CASSLSGRGRGQPGTEAFF.

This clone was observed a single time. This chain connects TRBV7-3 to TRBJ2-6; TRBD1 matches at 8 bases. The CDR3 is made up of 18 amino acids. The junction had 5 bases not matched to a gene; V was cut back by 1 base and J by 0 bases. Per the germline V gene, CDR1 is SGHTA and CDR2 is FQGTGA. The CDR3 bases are TGTGCCAGCAGCTTAAGAACAGGGGGTCTCTCTGGGGCCAACGTCCTGACTTTC. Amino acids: CASSLRTGGLSGANVLTF.

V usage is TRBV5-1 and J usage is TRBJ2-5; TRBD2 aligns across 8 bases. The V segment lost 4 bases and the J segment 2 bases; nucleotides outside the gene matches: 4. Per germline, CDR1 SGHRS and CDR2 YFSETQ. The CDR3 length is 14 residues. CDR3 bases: TGCGCCAGCAGCAGCGAGCGGGAGCAAGAGACCCAGTACTTC. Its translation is CASSSEREQETQYF.

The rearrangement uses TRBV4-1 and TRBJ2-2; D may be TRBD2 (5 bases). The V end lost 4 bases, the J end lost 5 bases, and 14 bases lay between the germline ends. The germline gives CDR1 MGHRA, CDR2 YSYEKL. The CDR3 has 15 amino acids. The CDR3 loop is CASSRELGFTGELFF. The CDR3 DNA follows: TGCGCCAGCAGCCGGGAGCTAGGCTTTACCGGGGAGCTGTTTTTT.

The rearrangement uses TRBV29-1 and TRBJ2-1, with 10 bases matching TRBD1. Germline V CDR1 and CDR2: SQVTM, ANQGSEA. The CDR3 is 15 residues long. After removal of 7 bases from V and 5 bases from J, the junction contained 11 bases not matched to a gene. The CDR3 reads CSARPGTGEHNEQFF. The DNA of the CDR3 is TGCAGCGCCAGACCCGGGACAGGGGAACACAATGAGCAGTTCTTC.

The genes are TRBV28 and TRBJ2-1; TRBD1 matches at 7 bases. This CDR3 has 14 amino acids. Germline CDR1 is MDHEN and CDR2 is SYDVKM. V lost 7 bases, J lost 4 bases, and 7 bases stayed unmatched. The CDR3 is CASIHRDSYNEQFF. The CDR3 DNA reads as TGTGCCAGCATCCACCGGGACAGTTACAATGAGCAGTTCTTC.

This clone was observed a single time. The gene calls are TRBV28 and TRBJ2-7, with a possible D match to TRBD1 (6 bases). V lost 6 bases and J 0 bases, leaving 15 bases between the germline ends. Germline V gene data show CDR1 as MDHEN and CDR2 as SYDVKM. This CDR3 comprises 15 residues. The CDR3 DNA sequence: TGTGCCAGCAGCGGGCAGGGGCCCGTCTCCTACGAGCAGTACTTC. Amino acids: CASSGQGPVSYEQYF.

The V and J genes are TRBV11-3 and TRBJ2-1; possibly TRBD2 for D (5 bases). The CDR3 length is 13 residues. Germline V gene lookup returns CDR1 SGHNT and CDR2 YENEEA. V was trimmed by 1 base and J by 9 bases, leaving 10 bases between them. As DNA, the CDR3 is TGTGCCAGCAGCTTAGCGGGGTGGCCTGAGCAGTTCTTC. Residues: CASSLAGWPEQFF.

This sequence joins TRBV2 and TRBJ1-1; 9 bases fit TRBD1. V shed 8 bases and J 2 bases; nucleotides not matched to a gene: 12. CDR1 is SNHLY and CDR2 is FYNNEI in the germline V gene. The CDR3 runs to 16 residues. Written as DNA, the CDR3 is TGTGCCAGCCGGGAGCGGGGGACAGGGTTCAACACTGAAGCTTTCTTT. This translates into CASRERGTGFNTEAFF.

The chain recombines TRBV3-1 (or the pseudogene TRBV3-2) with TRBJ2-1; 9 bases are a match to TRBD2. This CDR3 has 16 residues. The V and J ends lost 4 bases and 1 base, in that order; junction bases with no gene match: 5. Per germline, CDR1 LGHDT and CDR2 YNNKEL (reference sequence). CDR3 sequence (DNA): TGTGCCAGCAGCCCCGGACTAGCGCCATCCTACAATGAGCAGTTCTTC. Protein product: CASSPGLAPSYNEQFF.

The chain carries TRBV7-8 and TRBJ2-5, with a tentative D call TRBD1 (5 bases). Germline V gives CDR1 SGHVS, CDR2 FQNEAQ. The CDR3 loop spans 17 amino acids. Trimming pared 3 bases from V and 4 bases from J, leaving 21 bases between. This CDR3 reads CASSFLTEQGNGETQYF. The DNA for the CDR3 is TGTGCCAGCAGCTTCTTAACCGAGCAGGGCAACGGAGAGACCCAGTACTTC.